Below, 28 T cell receptor beta chains from the same sample are listed, as sequenced in a study of early T cells in non-severe SARS-CoV-2 infection. TCRdb used MiXCR to reprocess the 5' RACE reads, holding one entry per CDR3 protein. This sample has approximately 97,000 distinct CDR3 sequences, with about 12% found just once. What was sequenced was whole blood. The receptors were gathered from an adult who was a healthcare worker with PCR-confirmed SARS-CoV-2 infection or an uninfected control (not recorded which).

V and J are TRBV10-2 and TRBJ2-5, with 8 bases that match TRBD1. CDR1 and CDR2 (germline): WSHSY, SAAADI. Trimming cost V 3 bases and J 5 bases; bases outside gene matches: 8. The CDR3 covers 15 residues. The CDR3 coding sequence is TGCGCCAGCAGTGATTCAGGGGGCGGGTTTGAGACCCAGTACTTC. Its protein is CASSDSGGGFETQYF.

The table lists this clonotype with a few counts. This rearrangement joins TRBV28 to TRBJ2-6, with D hard to call. The CDR3 totals 16 residues. CDR1 is MDHEN and CDR2 is SYDVKM in the germline V gene. V was cut by 1 base and J by 0 bases, with 7 bases left in between. The CDR3 loop is CASSLLSPSGANVLTF. Here the CDR3 DNA reads TGTGCCAGCAGTTTATTGTCCCCCTCTGGGGCCAACGTCCTGACTTTC.

This clonotype came up many times. The chain recombines TRBV5-4 with TRBJ2-1; D unclear. The CDR3 loop spans 11 amino acids. V was clipped by 2 bases and J by 8 bases, with 5 bases between them. CDR1 is SGHNT, CDR2 YYREEE, per germline (reference sequence). Here the CDR3 DNA reads TGTGCCAGCAGCTTTTCGGATGAGCAGTTCTTC. Translating it yields CASSFSDEQFF.

This clonotype was picked up many times. The rearrangement links TRBV11-2 to TRBJ2-1; D remains unclear. This CDR3 spans 13 amino acids. Germline V gives CDR1 SGHAT, CDR2 FQNNGV. The ends were cut back, 0 bases at V and 6 bases at J, with 6 bases in the middle. CDR3 loop: CASSLEASNEQFF. CDR3 bases: TGTGCCAGCAGCTTAGAGGCTAGCAATGAGCAGTTCTTC.

In its sample, this clonotype was seen many times. V usage is TRBV12-3 or TRBV12-4 and J usage is TRBJ1-2, with 9 bases identical to TRBD1. V shed 1 base and J 7 bases; nucleotides not matched to a gene: 7. CDR3 size: 15 residues. The CDR3 protein is CASSLGEGQGSGYTF. The DNA of the CDR3 is TGTGCCAGCAGTTTAGGTGAGGGACAGGGATCTGGCTACACCTTC.

There are a few counts of this clonotype. The rearrangement joins TRBV14 to TRBJ2-1; perhaps TRBD2 as D (5 bases). CDR3 length: 14 residues. Germline values: CDR1 SGHDN, CDR2 FVKESK. V lost 8 bases, J lost 2 bases, and 13 bases lay in between. The CDR3 loop reads CASAQADTYNEQFF. The DNA of the CDR3 is TGTGCCAGCGCCCAAGCGGATACCTACAATGAGCAGTTCTTC.

The chain joins TRBV28 to TRBJ1-3; D call uncertain. CDR3 size: 13 residues. V dropped 8 bases and J dropped 0 bases, with 8 bases sitting between them. Germline-derived CDR1 and CDR2 are MDHEN and SYDVKM. The CDR3 loop is CASWSSSGNTIYF. The CDR3 DNA follows: TGTGCCAGCTGGTCTAGCTCTGGAAACACCATATATTTT.

This chain connects TRBV20-1 to TRBJ2-5; TRBD2 aligns across 11 bases. The CDR3 spans 18 residues. The V gene's germline CDR1 is DFQATT and CDR2 SNEGSKA (reference sequence). V was clipped by 4 bases and J by 1 base; unmatched bases: 14. The CDR3 protein is CSATQETSGILRQETQYF. CDR3 DNA: TGCAGTGCTACTCAAGAGACTAGCGGGATCCTCCGCCAAGAGACCCAGTACTTC.

The chain links TRBV7-6 to TRBJ2-1, with 10 bases identical to TRBD2. V lost 1 base to trimming and J lost 9 bases; unmatched junction nucleotides: 3. The CDR3 covers 14 residues. Germline CDR1 reads SGHVS; CDR2 reads FNYEAQ. CDR3: CASSLGLAGREQFF. The CDR3 bases are TGTGCCAGCAGCTTAGGACTAGCGGGTCGTGAGCAGTTCTTC.

V usage is TRBV12-3 or TRBV12-4 and J usage is TRBJ2-1; maybe TRBD1 (5 bases). The CDR3 runs to 12 residues. V gave up 4 bases and J gave up 6 bases, with 7 bases separating them. In DNA form, the CDR3 reads TGTGCCAGCAGTTACCAGGGCAATGAGCAGTTCTTC. Translation gives CASSYQGNEQFF.

V usage is TRBV4-2 and J usage is TRBJ2-3; no clear D. CDR1 is LGHNA, CDR2 YNFKEQ, per germline. The CDR3 has 14 residues. The germline V and J ends were trimmed by 4 bases and 6 bases, with 14 bases remaining between them. The DNA of the CDR3 is TGTGCCAGCAGCCGCGACACTAAAGCGGATACGCAGTATTTT. Translating it yields CASSRDTKADTQYF.

This clonotype was seen many times. The J gene is TRBJ2-7, the V gene TRBV11-2; unclear D gene. The V and J ends lost 1 base and 2 bases respectively, with 9 bases between them. CDR3 length: 14 residues. Germline loops: CDR1 SGHAT, CDR2 FQNNGV. The CDR3 protein is CASSLVYSTYEQYF. As DNA, the CDR3 is TGTGCCAGCAGCTTAGTATACAGTACCTACGAGCAGTACTTC.

The chain uses TRBV14 and TRBJ2-1; D might be TRBD2 (5 bases). In germline, CDR1 is SGHDN, CDR2 FVKESK. The CDR3 length is 13 residues. Trimming shortened V by 4 bases and J by 8 bases, and 12 bases separated the two germline ends. As DNA, the CDR3 is TGTGCCAGCAGCCTGTGGGATAGCGATGAGCAGTTCTTC. Translating gives CASSLWDSDEQFF.

This clonotype has ten or more counts. The chain recombines TRBV12-3 or TRBV12-4 with TRBJ2-7; possibly TRBD1 for D (5 bases). The CDR3 length is 16 residues. Trimming left V 5 bases short and J 6 bases short, with 23 bases between. The chain's CDR3 is CASSRTDIYLQGEQYF. DNA of the CDR3: TGTGCCAGCAGTCGTACCGATATCTACCTCCAGGGCGAGCAGTACTTC.

This clonotype occurred a few times. The chain carries TRBV20-1 and TRBJ1-2; D unresolved. This CDR3 region has 12 residues. Trimming took 5 bases from V and 5 from J, leaving 12 bases between them. Germline V gene sequence: CDR1 DFQATT, CDR2 SNEGSKA (reference sequence). The CDR3 nucleotides are TGCAGTGCTCCCCGGGCCTATTATGGCTACACCTTC. It translates to CSAPRAYYGYTF.

This clonotype was detected ten times or more. The J gene is TRBJ1-5, the V gene TRBV6-1; D gene uncertain. The CDR3 is made up of 11 amino acids. The V and J ends lost 5 bases and 7 bases respectively, with 6 bases between them. From germline, CDR1 is MNHNS and CDR2 SASEGT. The CDR3 DNA sequence: TGTGCCAGCAGTAATATCCAGCCCCAGCATTTT. This translates into CASSNIQPQHF.

This clonotype was seen repeatedly, ten times or more. This sequence joins TRBV5-1 and TRBJ1-2; D is undetermined. Per the germline V gene, CDR1 is SGHRS and CDR2 is YFSETQ. V lost 1 base and J 8 bases, leaving 12 bases between the germline ends. The CDR3 is 13 residues long. As DNA, the CDR3 is TGCGCCAGCAGCTTGACGGCTATGGACGGCTACACCTTC. Its translation: CASSLTAMDGYTF.

The CDR3 nucleotides read TGTGCCAGCATGTCCCCGGCGGGCTCCTACGAGCAGTACTTC. This gives the protein CASMSPAGSYEQYF. The chain links TRBV28 to TRBJ2-7; a weak D match, TRBD2 (5 bases). Germline V gives CDR1 MDHEN, CDR2 SYDVKM. The germline V and J ends were trimmed by 7 bases and 0 bases, with 13 bases remaining between them. CDR3 size: 14 residues.

This clonotype showed up just a few times. The J gene is TRBJ1-2, the V gene TRBV28; D gene uncertain. Trimming took off 4 bases at V and 2 bases at J, with 5 bases between the two ends. Per the germline V gene, CDR1 is MDHEN and CDR2 is SYDVKM. CDR3 length: 12 residues. CDR3 sequence (DNA): TGTGCCAGCAGTTGGGGAAACTATGGCTACACCTTC. Encoded protein: CASSWGNYGYTF.

The chain couples TRBV6-2 or TRBV6-3 to TRBJ2-5; 8 bases match TRBD1. The CDR3 consists of 15 residues. V dropped 2 bases and J dropped 6; count of bases not matched to a gene: 8. Germline CDR1 reads MNHEY; CDR2 reads SVGEGT. CDR3 nucleotide sequence: TGTGCCAGCAGTTACCGCGACAGGGGTGTGCAGACCCAGTACTTC. This sequence encodes CASSYRDRGVQTQYF.

Only a few counts were recorded for this clonotype. J is TRBJ1-2 and V is TRBV12-3 or TRBV12-4; D gene unclear. The CDR3 extends over 11 amino acids. The ends were cut back, 1 base at V and 8 bases at J, with 5 bases in the middle. CDR3 sequence (DNA): TGTGCCAGCAGTTTAGGTACAGGCTACACCTTC. It encodes CASSLGTGYTF.

J is TRBJ2-3 and V is TRBV27; 10 bases map to TRBD2. V lost 6 bases, J lost 1 base, and 7 bases stayed unmatched. From germline, CDR1 is MNHEY and CDR2 SMNVEV (reference sequence). The CDR3 is 16 amino acids. The CDR3 nucleotides read TGTGCCAGCAGCCATCTAGCGGGAGTCGGCACAGATACGCAGTATTTT. It yields the protein CASSHLAGVGTDTQYF.

J is TRBJ2-5 and V is TRBV7-8; D may be TRBD1 (5 bases). The CDR3 runs 15 residues. Between the trimmed V and J ends, which lost 1 base and 5 bases, there was a span of 14 bases. The V gene's germline CDR1 is SGHVS and CDR2 FQNEAQ. The CDR3 here is CASSLEGVRQETQYF. CDR3 DNA sequence: TGTGCCAGCAGCTTAGAAGGGGTGAGGCAGGAGACCCAGTACTTC.

The chain joins TRBV6-2 or TRBV6-3 to TRBJ2-7; D is ambiguous. Germline V gives CDR1 MNHEY, CDR2 SVGEGT. CDR3 size: 12 residues. V lost 6 bases and J lost 3, with 9 bases in between. Here the CDR3 DNA reads TGTGCCAGCAGCGTTGAGATCTACGAGCAGTACTTC. It encodes CASSVEIYEQYF.

This clonotype turned up a few times. The J gene is TRBJ2-3, the V gene TRBV7-9; D might be TRBD2 (5 bases). Looked up from germline, CDR1 is SEHNR and CDR2 is FQNEAQ (reference sequence). There are 16 residues in the CDR3. Trimming removed 5 bases from V and 2 bases from J, with 17 bases in between. The CDR3 DNA follows: TGTGCCAGCAGCCGAGGGATACGAGACTACACAGATACGCAGTATTTT. Amino acids: CASSRGIRDYTDTQYF. Together with reference TRBV7-9 and TRBJ2-3, the CDR3 gives the full variable domain: DTGVSQNPRHKITKRGQNVTFRCDPISEHNRLYWYRQTLGQGPEFLTYFQNEAQLEKSRLLSDRFSAERPKGSFSTLEIQRTEQGDSAMYLCASSRGIRDYTDTQYFGPGTRLTVL.

The chain couples TRBV2 to TRBJ1-2; tentative D call: TRBD1 (6 bases). The germline V and J ends were trimmed by 8 bases and 3 bases, with 10 bases remaining between them. The CDR3 has 12 residues. From germline, CDR1 is SNHLY and CDR2 FYNNEI. This CDR3 reads CASAGEHYGYTF. The CDR3 DNA reads as TGTGCCAGCGCAGGGGAACACTATGGCTACACCTTC.

V is TRBV6-5 and J is TRBJ2-7; maybe TRBD1 (5 bases). Deletions cut 6 bases from V and 3 bases from J, with 15 bases between. The CDR3 runs 14 residues. Germline-derived CDR1 and CDR2 are MNHEY and SVGAGI. Written as DNA, the CDR3 is TGTGCCAGCAGCCCCACCGACAGTTACTACGAGCAGTACTTC. Translated, it gives CASSPTDSYYEQYF.

This clonotype has more than one count but fewer than ten. The V gene is TRBV28, the J gene TRBJ2-5; a possible D gene is TRBD2 (6 bases). The length of the CDR3 is 16 residues. The ends were cut back, 4 bases at V and 4 bases at J, with 19 bases in the middle. Germline-derived CDR1 and CDR2 are MDHEN and SYDVKM. For the CDR3, the DNA is TGTGCCAGCAGTTCCCCTGGACTAAGCCTCGGAGAGACCCAGTACTTC. Its protein is CASSSPGLSLGETQYF.